This TCR beta chain was obtained from a study of cytomegalovirus exposure and HLA in healthy donors. The V gene lost 5 bases and the J gene lost 1 base, with 10 bases spanning the gap. CDR1 and CDR2 from the germline V gene are SEHNR and FQNEAQ (reference sequence). The CDR3 is 14 amino acids. TCRdb's table, derived via immunoSEQ multiplex PCR, lists solely in-frame clones and lacks some. Found here are 140,000 or so clones, 75% to 90% of them singletons; the top ten hold approximately 10%. The receptor was isolated from a woman aged 18-35 years in good health and CMV-seropositive. This chain uses TRBV7-9 with TRBJ2-3; weak D call: TRBD1 (5 bases). Sequencing used PBMCs. Here the CDR3 reads CASSMDMRTDTQYF. The CDR3, as DNA: TGTGCCAGCAGCATGGACATGCGCACAGATACGCAGTATTTT.